The 3 T cell receptor beta chains below all came from one sample that was sequenced in a study of radiotherapy plus CTLA-4 blockade in lung cancer. Measured with immunoSEQ multiplex PCR; TCRdb has only the in-frame clones, and not every one. This sample has 65,000 to 95,000 clones; roughly 84% occur once, and the top ten carry less than 45%. The sequencing used peripheral blood, collected from a patient treated with radiotherapy plus ipilimumab. The receptors derive from a human donor with non-small cell lung cancer that progressed on radiotherapy plus ipilimumab.

The chain joins TRBV19 to TRBJ1-2, with TRBD1 identical over 8 bases. The CDR3 sequence is 13 residues long. CDR1 and CDR2 (germline): LNHDA, SQIVND (reference sequence). J gave up 8 bases and V 3 bases, and 5 bases lay outside the gene matches. The CDR3 spells CASSISRGHGYTF. In DNA, the CDR3 is TGTGCCAGTAGTATCTCCAGGGGGCACGGCTACACCTTC.

J is TRBJ2-5 and V is TRBV5-1, with TRBD1 as a possible D gene (6 bases). This CDR3 spans 13 amino acids. Germline values: CDR1 SGHRS, CDR2 YFSETQ. V lost 4 bases and J 4 bases, leaving 11 bases between the germline ends. CDR3 DNA sequence: TGCGCCAGCAGCCGAGGGGGTCCAGAGACCCAGTACTTC. Its protein product is CASSRGGPETQYF. The complete variable domain, with remaining parts taken from reference TRBV5-1 and TRBJ2-5, reads KAGVTQTPRYLIKTRGQQVTLSCSPISGHRSVSWYQQTPGQGLQFLFEYFSETQRNKGNFPGRFSGRQFSNSRSEMNVSTLELGDSALYLCASSRGGPETQYFGPGTRLLVL.

The genes are TRBV20-1 and TRBJ2-7, with unresolved D. Trimming took 3 bases from V and 5 from J, leaving 8 bases between them. Germline CDR1 and CDR2: DFQATT and SNEGSKA (reference sequence). The CDR3 has 11 amino acids. The DNA of the CDR3 is TGCAGTGCTAGGTGGTGGAACGAGCAGTACTTC. Encoded protein: CSARWWNEQYF.